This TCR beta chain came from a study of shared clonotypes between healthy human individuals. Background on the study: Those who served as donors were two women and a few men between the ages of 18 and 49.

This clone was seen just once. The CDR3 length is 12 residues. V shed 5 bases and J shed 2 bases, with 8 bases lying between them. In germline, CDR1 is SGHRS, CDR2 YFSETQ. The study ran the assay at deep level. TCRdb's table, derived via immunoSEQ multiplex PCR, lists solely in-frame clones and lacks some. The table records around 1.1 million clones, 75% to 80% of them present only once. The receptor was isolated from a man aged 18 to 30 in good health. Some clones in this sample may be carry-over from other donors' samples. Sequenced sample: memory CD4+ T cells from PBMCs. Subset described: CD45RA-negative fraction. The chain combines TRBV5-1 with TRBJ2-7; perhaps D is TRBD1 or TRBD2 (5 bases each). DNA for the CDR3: TGCGCCAGCAGTATGGGGGCCTACGAGCAGTACTTC. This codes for CASSMGAYEQYF.